One and the same sample provided the 25 T cell receptor beta chains below, sequenced in a study of CXCR3-negative and CXCR3-positive naive CD8 T cells. The antigens for these receptors are not known. Study-wide results and limits: A higher hydrophobicity marked the TRB CDR3s of CXCR3-positive naive cells versus CXCR3-negative naive cells.

cDNA libraries for TRB were generated by 5' RACE incorporating UMI labels. TCRdb reanalyzed the 5' RACE reads, giving one entry per CDR3 protein sequence and no DNA. Recorded for this sample: about 50,000 distinct CDR3 sequences. Sample: naive CXCR3+ CD8+ T cells from blood. Described subset: CD45RO-CCR7+CD27+CD95- naive CD8+ T cells expressing CXCR3 (TNR3+). The receptors shown here come from a human donor in good health. Some clones in this sample may be carry-over from other donors' samples.

The V call is TRBV10-3, the J call TRBJ1-1. The CDR3 totals 14 residues. Germline loops: CDR1 ENHRY, CDR2 SYGVKD. The CDR3: CAISESRGIPEAFF.

The chain's CDR3 is CSVSPYGTSYNEQFF. The chain joins TRBV29-1 to TRBJ2-1; TCRdb selects TRBD1, and the lack of DNA leaves this call unchecked. Germline values: CDR1 SQVTM, CDR2 ANQGSEA. The CDR3 is 15 amino acids.

This sequence joins TRBV7-9 and TRBJ2-7; TCRdb's assignment of TRBD1 cannot be checked, as there is no DNA. The CDR3 is 15 residues long. CDR1 is SEHNR and CDR2 is FQNEAQ in the germline V gene (reference sequence). The CDR3 reads CASSHGTGGPYEQYF. Supplemented by reference TRBV7-9 and TRBJ2-7, the full variable domain reads DTGVSQNPRHKITKRGQNVTFRCDPISEHNRLYWYRQTLGQGPEFLTYFQNEAQLEKSRLLSDRFSAERPKGSFSTLEIQRTEQGDSAMYLCASSHGTGGPYEQYFGPGTRLTVT.

V and J are TRBV19 and TRBJ2-3; TCRdb's D call, TRBD1, is unchecked because there is no DNA. CDR3 size: 15 residues. Germline CDR1 and CDR2: LNHDA and SQIVND (reference sequence). The CDR3: CASSSLGAGTDTQYF.

J is TRBJ1-5 and V is TRBV4-3; with no DNA, the TCRdb D assignment of TRBD1 cannot be verified. Germline lookup yields CDR1 LGHNA and CDR2 YSLEER. The CDR3 runs to 14 residues. The CDR3 sequence is CASSPLGTDQPQHF.

The chain has TRBV10-3 and TRBJ1-4. Germline CDR1 ENHRY, CDR2 SYGVKD. This CDR3 comprises 13 residues. CDR3 amino acids: CATLREGGEKLFF.

CDR3: CASSHPRDTENEKLFF. The chain employs TRBV3-1 and TRBJ1-4; lacking DNA, the TRBD1 call made by TCRdb goes unchecked. Per the germline V gene, CDR1 is LGHDT and CDR2 is YNNKEL (reference sequence). The CDR3 runs 16 residues.

V gene TRBV7-3 combines with J gene TRBJ2-1; lacking DNA, the TRBD1 call made by TCRdb goes unchecked. This CDR3 contains 12 residues. In germline, CDR1 is SGHTA, CDR2 FQGTGA. This CDR3 is CASSLQGNEQFF.

CDR3 loop: CASSGSGLGELFF. The chain is built from TRBV25-1 and TRBJ2-2. CDR1 is MGHDK, CDR2 SYGVNS, per germline. This CDR3 is built from 13 residues.

The rearrangement joins TRBV6-5 to TRBJ2-5. Looked up from germline, CDR1 is MNHEY and CDR2 is SVGAGI. The CDR3 runs 15 residues. This CDR3 reads CASSYSRGLEETQYF.

The chain links TRBV10-1 to TRBJ2-7; absent DNA, TCRdb's TRBD2 call cannot be checked. The V gene's germline CDR1 is WNHNN and CDR2 SYGVQD (reference sequence). The CDR3 is made up of 17 amino acids. The CDR3 protein is CASSPESGGFRAYEQYF.

The chain is built from TRBV27 and TRBJ2-3; TCRdb gives TRBD2 as the D gene, but with no DNA this cannot be confirmed. CDR3 length: 15 residues. Germline values: CDR1 MNHEY, CDR2 SMNVEV (reference sequence). The CDR3 region is CASSASGAHTDTQYF.

This chain uses TRBV20-1 with TRBJ1-1; TCRdb's D call, TRBD1, is unchecked because there is no DNA. This CDR3 is 13 amino acids long. From germline, CDR1 is DFQATT and CDR2 SNEGSKA (reference sequence). CDR3: CSADNRENTEAFF.

This chain uses TRBV29-1 with TRBJ2-2; the D call of TRBD1 rests on TCRdb alone, since no DNA is present to check it. From germline, CDR1 is SQVTM and CDR2 ANQGSEA. The CDR3 is 16 amino acids. This chain's CDR3 is CSVEAEGAVNTGELFF.

This chain uses TRBV27 with TRBJ1-2; TCRdb's assignment of TRBD1 cannot be checked, as there is no DNA. CDR1 and CDR2 from the germline V gene are MNHEY and SMNVEV (reference sequence). The CDR3 has 15 residues. This chain's CDR3 is CASSLRGSVNYGYTF.

This chain uses TRBV12-3 or TRBV12-4 with TRBJ2-7; TCRdb's D call of TRBD1 is untestable without DNA. The CDR3 sequence is 13 residues long. The CDR3 spells CASSPGRNYEQYF.

The chain carries TRBV15 and TRBJ2-7; TCRdb indicates TRBD1, and absent DNA this call remains unverified. From germline, CDR1 is LNHNV and CDR2 YYDKDF (reference sequence). CDR3 length equals 14 residues. The CDR3 region is CATSRDAGGYEQYF.

This sequence joins TRBV7-3 and TRBJ2-2. The germline V gene has CDR1 SGHTA and CDR2 FQGTGA. The CDR3 spans 13 residues. The CDR3 protein is CASSSGLTGELFF.

The chain employs TRBV27 and TRBJ2-1. The CDR3 contains 13 residues. Per the germline V gene, CDR1 is MNHEY and CDR2 is SMNVEV (reference sequence). CDR3 sequence: CASSLDRDNEQFF.

V and J are TRBV6-5 and TRBJ1-2; the TRBD1 assignment by TCRdb is unverifiable without DNA. The germline gives CDR1 MNHEY, CDR2 SVGAGI. The CDR3 is made up of 13 amino acids. The CDR3 loop reads CASSSVRDYGYTF.

The rearrangement uses TRBV29-1 and TRBJ2-7. The CDR3 runs 13 residues. The germline V gene encodes CDR1 SQVTM and CDR2 ANQGSEA. This CDR3 reads CSVDLNSSYEQYF.

This chain connects TRBV6-6 to TRBJ2-3; TCRdb lists TRBD2, though no DNA is available to test this call. This CDR3 contains 15 residues. Germline V lookup: CDR1 MNHNY, CDR2 SVGAGI (reference sequence). The CDR3 protein is CASSYLAGYTDTQYF.

The V and J genes are TRBV7-9 and TRBJ1-5; there is no DNA to check the TCRdb D call of TRBD1. Germline values: CDR1 SEHNR, CDR2 FQNEAQ (reference sequence). This CDR3 contains 15 residues. CDR3 amino acids: CASSPPGSSNQPQHF.

The J gene is TRBJ1-1, the V gene TRBV11-2; TCRdb indicates TRBD1, and absent DNA this call remains unverified. CDR3 size: 15 residues. Germline-derived CDR1 and CDR2 are SGHAT and FQNNGV. This CDR3 is CASSLDPRESTEAFF.

The chain joins TRBV7-9 to TRBJ1-2; TCRdb outputs TRBD1, but without DNA this stays unchecked. The CDR3 length is 13 residues. The germline V gene has CDR1 SEHNR and CDR2 FQNEAQ (reference sequence). The CDR3 spells CASTLQGGDGYTF.